Presented here are 7 T cell receptor beta chains from one specimen sequenced in a study of T cell clonotyping in hematopoietic cell transplantation. The time point here: recipient sample about 28 days before transplant, after cytoreduction. Assay: immunoSEQ multiplex PCR; the TCRdb copy retains only in-frame clones and omits some. The sample records about 76,000 clones, almost 97% being singletons. Sequenced here: peripheral blood mononuclear cells, sampled before stem cell transplant. All receptors come from a woman in her fifties or sixties with acute myeloid leukemia. Some clones in this sample may be carry-over from other donors' samples.

The chain is built from TRBV2 and TRBJ1-6; D ambiguous. From germline, CDR1 is SNHLY and CDR2 FYNNEI. V lost 4 bases and J lost 7, with 8 bases in between. The CDR3 runs to 13 residues. CDR3 bases: TGTGCCAGCAGTGTCCAGCCAAATTCACCCCTCCACTTT. As protein: CASSVQPNSPLHF.

The rearrangement joins TRBV25-1 to TRBJ2-7, with 8 bases matching TRBD2. The CDR3 consists of 16 residues. The V gene end was trimmed by 2 bases and the J gene end by 3 bases; junction bases not matched to a gene: 9. Germline CDR1 reads MGHDK; CDR2 reads SYGVNS. The CDR3 here is CASSETGSGGHYEQYF. In DNA, the CDR3 is TGTGCCAGCAGTGAAACGGGGAGCGGGGGCCACTACGAGCAGTACTTC.

This clone was seen a single time. This chain links TRBV6-4 with TRBJ1-2, with D possibly being TRBD1 (6 bases). Trimming shortened V by 3 bases and J by 8 bases, and 13 bases separated the two germline ends. The germline gives CDR1 MRHNA, CDR2 SNTAGT. This CDR3 region has 13 residues. CDR3 sequence: CASSEGGARGYTF. The CDR3 coding sequence is TGTGCCAGCAGTGAGGGGGGGGCGCGGGGCTACACCTTC.

The chain carries TRBV10-1 and TRBJ2-7; a possible D gene is TRBD2 (6 bases). V lost 6 bases and J 3 bases, leaving 9 bases between the germline ends. The CDR3 has 12 residues. Germline V gives CDR1 WNHNN, CDR2 SYGVQD (reference sequence). CDR3 DNA: TGCGCCAGCAGCGGGGACTTCTACGAGCAGTACTTC. Residues: CASSGDFYEQYF.

This chain uses TRBV27 with TRBJ1-1; the match to TRBD1 covers 9 bases. The germline gives CDR1 MNHEY, CDR2 SMNVEV (reference sequence). This CDR3 contains 15 residues. J gave up 7 bases and V 5 bases, and 11 bases lay outside the gene matches. In nucleotides, the CDR3 is TGTGCCAGCAGTGGAACCTACAGGGGGCATCTTGAAGCTTTCTTT. Its translation is CASSGTYRGHLEAFF.

The chain carries TRBV6-5 and TRBJ1-6; D might be TRBD1 (6 bases). V was shortened by 2 bases and J by 10 bases, with 12 bases between the two germline ends. From germline, CDR1 is MNHEY and CDR2 SVGAGI. This CDR3 contains 14 residues. The CDR3 reads CASSYGQGRSPLHF. CDR3 nucleotides: TGTGCCAGCAGTTACGGTCAGGGGAGATCACCCCTCCACTTT.

The chain has TRBV30 and TRBJ1-6, with 9 bases lining up with TRBD1. The germline V gene has CDR1 GTSNPN and CDR2 SVGIG (reference sequence). The V gene end was trimmed by 5 bases and the J gene end by 8 bases; junction bases not matched to a gene: 1. This CDR3 spans 12 amino acids. CDR3 protein: CAWGQGHSPLHF. Here the CDR3 DNA reads TGTGCCTGGGGACAGGGGCATTCACCCCTCCACTTT. Full variable domain (remainder filled in from reference TRBV30 and TRBJ1-6): SQTIHQWPATLVQPVGSPLSLECTVEGTSNPNLYWYRQAAGRGLQLLFYSVGIGQISSEVPQNLSASRPQDRQFILSSKKLLLSDSGFYLCAWGQGHSPLHFGNGTRLTVT.